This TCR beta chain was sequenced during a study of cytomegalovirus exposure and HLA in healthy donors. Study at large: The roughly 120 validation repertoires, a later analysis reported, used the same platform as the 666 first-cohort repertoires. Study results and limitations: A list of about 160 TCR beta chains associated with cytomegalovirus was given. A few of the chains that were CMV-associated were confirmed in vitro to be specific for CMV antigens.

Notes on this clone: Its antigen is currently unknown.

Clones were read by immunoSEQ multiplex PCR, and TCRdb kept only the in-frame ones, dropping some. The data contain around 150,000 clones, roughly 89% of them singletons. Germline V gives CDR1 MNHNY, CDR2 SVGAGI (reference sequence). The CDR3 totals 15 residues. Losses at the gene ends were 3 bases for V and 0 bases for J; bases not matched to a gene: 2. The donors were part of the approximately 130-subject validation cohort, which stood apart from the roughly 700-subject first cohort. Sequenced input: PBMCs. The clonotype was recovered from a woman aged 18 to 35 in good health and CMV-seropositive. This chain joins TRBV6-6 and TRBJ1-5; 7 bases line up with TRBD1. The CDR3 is CASSYGTASNQPQHF. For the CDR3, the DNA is TGTGCCAGCAGTTATGGGACAGCTAGCAATCAGCCCCAGCATTTT.